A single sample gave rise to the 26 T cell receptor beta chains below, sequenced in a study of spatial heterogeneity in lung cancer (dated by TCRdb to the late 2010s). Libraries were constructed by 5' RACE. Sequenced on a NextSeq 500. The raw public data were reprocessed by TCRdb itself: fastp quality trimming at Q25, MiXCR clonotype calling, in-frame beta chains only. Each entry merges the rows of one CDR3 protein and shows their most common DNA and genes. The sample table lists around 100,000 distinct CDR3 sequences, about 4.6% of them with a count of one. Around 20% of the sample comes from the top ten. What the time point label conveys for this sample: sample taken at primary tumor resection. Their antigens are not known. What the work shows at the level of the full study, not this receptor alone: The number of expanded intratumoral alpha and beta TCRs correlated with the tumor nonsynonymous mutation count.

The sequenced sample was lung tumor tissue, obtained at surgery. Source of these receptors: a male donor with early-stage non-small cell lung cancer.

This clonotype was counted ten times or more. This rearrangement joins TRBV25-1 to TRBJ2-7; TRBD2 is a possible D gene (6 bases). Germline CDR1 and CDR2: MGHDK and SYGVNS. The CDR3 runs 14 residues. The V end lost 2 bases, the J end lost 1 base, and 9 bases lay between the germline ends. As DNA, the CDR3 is TGTGCCAGCAGTGAACAGGGAGGATCCTACGAGCAGTACTTC. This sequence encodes CASSEQGGSYEQYF.

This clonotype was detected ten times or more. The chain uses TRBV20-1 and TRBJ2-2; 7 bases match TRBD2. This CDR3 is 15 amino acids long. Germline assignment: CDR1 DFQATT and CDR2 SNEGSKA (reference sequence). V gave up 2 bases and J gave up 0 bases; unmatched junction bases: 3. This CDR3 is CSARSLAANTGELFF. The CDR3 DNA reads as TGCAGTGCTAGAAGTCTAGCGGCGAACACCGGGGAGCTGTTTTTT.

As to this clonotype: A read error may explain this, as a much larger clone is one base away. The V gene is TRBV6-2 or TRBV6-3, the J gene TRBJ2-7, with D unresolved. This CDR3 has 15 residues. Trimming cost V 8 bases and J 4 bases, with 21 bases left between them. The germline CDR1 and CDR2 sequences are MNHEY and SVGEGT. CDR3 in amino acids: CASHIQPTGEYEQYF. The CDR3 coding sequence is TGTGCCAGCCACATTCAGCCGACCGGTGAATACGAGCAGTACTTC.

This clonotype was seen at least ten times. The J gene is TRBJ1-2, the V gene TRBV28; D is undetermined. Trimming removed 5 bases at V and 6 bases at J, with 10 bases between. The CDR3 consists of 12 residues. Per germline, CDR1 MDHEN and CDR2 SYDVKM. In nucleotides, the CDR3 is TGTGCCAGCAGTGACCCAGTCCATGGCTACACCTTC. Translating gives CASSDPVHGYTF.

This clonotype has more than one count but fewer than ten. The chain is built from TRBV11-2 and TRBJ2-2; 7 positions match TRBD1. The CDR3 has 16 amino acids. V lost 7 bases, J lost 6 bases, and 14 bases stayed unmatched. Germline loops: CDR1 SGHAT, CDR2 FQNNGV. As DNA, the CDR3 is TGTGCCAGCACGGTACAGGGGACCCGGGGATCCGGGGAGCTGTTTTTT. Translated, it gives CASTVQGTRGSGELFF.

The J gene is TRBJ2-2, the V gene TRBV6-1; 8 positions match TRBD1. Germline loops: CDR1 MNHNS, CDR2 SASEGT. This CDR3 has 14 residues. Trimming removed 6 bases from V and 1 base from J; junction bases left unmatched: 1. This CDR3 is CASRQGENTGELFF. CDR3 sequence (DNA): TGTGCCAGCAGACAGGGGGAGAACACCGGGGAGCTGTTTTTT.

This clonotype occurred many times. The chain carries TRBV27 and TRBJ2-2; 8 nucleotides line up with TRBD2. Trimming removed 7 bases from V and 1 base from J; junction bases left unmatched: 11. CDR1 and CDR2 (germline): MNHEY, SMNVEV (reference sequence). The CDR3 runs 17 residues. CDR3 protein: CASILGWSGGNTGELFF. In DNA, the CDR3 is TGTGCCAGCATCCTCGGGTGGAGCGGGGGGAACACCGGGGAGCTGTTTTTT.

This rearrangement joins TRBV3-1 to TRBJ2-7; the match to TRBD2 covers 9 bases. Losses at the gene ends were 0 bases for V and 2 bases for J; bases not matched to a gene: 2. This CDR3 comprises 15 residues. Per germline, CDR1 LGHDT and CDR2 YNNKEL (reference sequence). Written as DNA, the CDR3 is TGTGCCAGCAGCCAAGACCTAGCGGGGACCTACGAGCAGTACTTC. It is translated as CASSQDLAGTYEQYF.

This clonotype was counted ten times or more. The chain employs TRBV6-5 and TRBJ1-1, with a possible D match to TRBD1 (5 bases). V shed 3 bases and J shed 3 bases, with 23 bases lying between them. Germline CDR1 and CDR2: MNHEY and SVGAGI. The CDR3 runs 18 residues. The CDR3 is CASSYSPAAGWVDTEAFF. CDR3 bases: TGTGCCAGCAGTTATTCGCCCGCTGCAGGGTGGGTGGACACTGAAGCTTTCTTT.

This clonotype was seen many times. The CDR3 coding sequence is TGTGCCAGCAGTACGGACAGAAATCAGCCCCAGCATTTT. Protein sequence: CASSTDRNQPQHF. V is TRBV27 and J is TRBJ1-5; D perhaps matches TRBD1 (6 bases). Germline V gene lookup returns CDR1 MNHEY and CDR2 SMNVEV (reference sequence). The germline V and J ends were trimmed by 5 bases and 4 bases, with 9 bases remaining between them. The CDR3 runs 13 residues.

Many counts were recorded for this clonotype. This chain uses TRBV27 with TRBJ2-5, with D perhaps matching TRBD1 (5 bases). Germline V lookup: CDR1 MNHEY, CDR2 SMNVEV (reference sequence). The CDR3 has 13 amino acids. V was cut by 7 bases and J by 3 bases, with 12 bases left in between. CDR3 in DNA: TGTGCCAGCAAGGGGTCCTACGAAGAGACCCAGTACTTC. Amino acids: CASKGSYEETQYF.

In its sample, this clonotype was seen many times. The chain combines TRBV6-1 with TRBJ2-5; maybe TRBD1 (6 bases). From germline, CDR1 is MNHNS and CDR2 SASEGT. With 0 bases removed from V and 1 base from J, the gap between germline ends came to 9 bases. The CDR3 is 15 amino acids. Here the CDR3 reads CASSEAGQFQETQYF. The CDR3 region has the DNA TGTGCCAGCAGTGAAGCCGGACAGTTCCAAGAGACCCAGTACTTC.

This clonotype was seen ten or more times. This chain's CDR3 is CSARAGILPAEQFF. The CDR3 region has the DNA TGCAGTGCTAGAGCCGGGATACTTCCCGCTGAGCAGTTCTTC. The rearrangement links TRBV20-1 to TRBJ2-1, with D perhaps matching TRBD2 (5 bases). Germline assignment: CDR1 DFQATT and CDR2 SNEGSKA (reference sequence). Trimming took 1 base from V and 9 from J, leaving 16 bases between them. The CDR3 spans 14 residues.

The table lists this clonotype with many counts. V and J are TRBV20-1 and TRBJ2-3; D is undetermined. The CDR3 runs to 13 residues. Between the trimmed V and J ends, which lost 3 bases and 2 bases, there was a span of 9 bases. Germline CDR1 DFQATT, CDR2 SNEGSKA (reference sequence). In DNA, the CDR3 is TGCAGTGCTAGTCTCTCGGACACAGATACGCAGTATTTT. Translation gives CSASLSDTDTQYF.

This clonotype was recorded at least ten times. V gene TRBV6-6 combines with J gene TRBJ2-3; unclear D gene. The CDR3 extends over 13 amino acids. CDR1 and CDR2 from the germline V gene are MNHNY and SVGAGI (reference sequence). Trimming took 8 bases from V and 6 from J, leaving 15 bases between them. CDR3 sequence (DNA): TGTGCCAGCGCGAGAACTACTGGGGATACGCAGTATTTT. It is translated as CASARTTGDTQYF.

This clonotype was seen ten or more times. The CDR3 sequence is CASSESKTRAEQYF. DNA for the CDR3: TGCGCCAGCAGTGAGTCTAAGACACGAGCCGAGCAGTACTTC. The chain uses TRBV10-1 and TRBJ2-7; D gene ambiguous. The V end lost 0 bases, the J end lost 6 bases, and 12 bases lay between the germline ends. This CDR3 region has 14 residues. In germline, CDR1 is WNHNN, CDR2 SYGVQD (reference sequence).

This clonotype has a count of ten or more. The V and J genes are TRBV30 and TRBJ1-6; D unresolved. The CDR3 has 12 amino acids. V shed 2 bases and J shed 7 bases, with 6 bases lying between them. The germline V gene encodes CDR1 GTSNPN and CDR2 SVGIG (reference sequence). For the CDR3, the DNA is TGTGCCTGGAGTTTAAGAAATTCACCCCTCCACTTT. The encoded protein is CAWSLRNSPLHF.

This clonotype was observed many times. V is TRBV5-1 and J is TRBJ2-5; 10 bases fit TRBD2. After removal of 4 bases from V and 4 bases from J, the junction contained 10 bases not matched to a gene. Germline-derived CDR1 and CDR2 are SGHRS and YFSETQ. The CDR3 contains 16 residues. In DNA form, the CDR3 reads TGCGCCAGCAGCCTGGCTAGCGGGAGTTACAGAGAGACCCAGTACTTC. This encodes CASSLASGSYRETQYF.

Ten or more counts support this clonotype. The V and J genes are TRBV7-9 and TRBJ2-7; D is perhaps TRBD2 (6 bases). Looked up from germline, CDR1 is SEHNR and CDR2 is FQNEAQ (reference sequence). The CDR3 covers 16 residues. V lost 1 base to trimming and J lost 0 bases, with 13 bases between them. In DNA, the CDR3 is TGTGCCAGCAGCTTAGTTGCGGGGCTGAGCTCCTACGAGCAGTACTTC. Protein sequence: CASSLVAGLSSYEQYF.

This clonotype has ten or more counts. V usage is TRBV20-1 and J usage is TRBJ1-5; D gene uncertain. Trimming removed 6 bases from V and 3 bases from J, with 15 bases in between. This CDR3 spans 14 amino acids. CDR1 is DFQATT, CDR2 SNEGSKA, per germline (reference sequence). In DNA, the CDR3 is TGCAGTGCAACGGACGGAACCTTCAATCAGCCCCAGCATTTT. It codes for CSATDGTFNQPQHF.

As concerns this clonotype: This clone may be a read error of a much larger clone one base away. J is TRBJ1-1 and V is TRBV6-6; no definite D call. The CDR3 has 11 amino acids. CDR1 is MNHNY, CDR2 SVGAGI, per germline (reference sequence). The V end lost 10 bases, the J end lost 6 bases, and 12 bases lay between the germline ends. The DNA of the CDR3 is TGTGCCACCGCGACGTTAGCTGAAGCTTTCTTT. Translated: CATATLAEAFF.

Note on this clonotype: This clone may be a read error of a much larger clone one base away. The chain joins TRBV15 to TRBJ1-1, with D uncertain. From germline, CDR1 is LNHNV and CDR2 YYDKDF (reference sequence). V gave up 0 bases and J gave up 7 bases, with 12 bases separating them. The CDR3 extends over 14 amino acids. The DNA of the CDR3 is TGTGCCACCAGCAGAGAGAATGGGGTGGGTGAAGCTTTCTTT. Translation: CATSRENGVGEAFF.

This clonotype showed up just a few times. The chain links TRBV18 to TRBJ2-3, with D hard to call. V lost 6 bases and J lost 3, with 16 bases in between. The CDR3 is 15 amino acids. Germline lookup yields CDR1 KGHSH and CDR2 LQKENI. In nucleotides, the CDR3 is TGTGCCAGCTCTCCCGGTGGCGGTTCGACAGATACGCAGTATTTT. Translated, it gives CASSPGGGSTDTQYF.

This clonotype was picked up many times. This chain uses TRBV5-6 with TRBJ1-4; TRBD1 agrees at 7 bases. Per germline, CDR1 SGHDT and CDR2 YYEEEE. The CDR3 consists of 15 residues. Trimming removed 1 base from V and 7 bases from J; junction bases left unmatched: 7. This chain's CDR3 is CASSLRQGGSEKLFF. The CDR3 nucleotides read TGTGCCAGCAGCTTGAGACAGGGAGGAAGTGAAAAACTGTTTTTT.

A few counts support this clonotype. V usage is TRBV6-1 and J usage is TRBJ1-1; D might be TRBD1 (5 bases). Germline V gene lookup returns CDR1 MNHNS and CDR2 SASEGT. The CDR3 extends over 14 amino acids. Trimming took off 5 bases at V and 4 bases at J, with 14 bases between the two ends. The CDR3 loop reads CASSLNGGVTEAFF. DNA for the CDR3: TGTGCCAGCAGTCTCAACGGGGGGGTCACTGAAGCTTTCTTT.

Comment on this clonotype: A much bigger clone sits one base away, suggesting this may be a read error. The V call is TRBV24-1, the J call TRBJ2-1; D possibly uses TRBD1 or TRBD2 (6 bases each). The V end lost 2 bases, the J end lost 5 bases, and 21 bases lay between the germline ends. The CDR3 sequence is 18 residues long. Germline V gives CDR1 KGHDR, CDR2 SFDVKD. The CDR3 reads CATSDSSLVGRGHNEQFF. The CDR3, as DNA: TGTGCCACCAGTGATTCCTCGTTGGTCGGCCGGGGGCACAATGAGCAGTTCTTC.